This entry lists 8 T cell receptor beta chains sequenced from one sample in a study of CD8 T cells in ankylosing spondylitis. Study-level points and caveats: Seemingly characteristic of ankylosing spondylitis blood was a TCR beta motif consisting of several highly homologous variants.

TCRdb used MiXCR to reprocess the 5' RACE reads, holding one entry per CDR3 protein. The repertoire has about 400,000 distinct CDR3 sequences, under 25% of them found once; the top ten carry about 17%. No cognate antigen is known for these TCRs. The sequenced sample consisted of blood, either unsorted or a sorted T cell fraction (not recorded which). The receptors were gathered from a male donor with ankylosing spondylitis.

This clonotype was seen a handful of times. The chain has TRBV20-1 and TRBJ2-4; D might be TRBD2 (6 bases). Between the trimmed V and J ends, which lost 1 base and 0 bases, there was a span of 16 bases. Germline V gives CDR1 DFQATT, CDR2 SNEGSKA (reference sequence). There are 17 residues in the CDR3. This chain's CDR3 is CSARVGGPTPAKNIQYF. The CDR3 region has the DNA TGCAGTGCTAGAGTTGGAGGGCCCACCCCAGCCAAAAACATTCAGTACTTC.

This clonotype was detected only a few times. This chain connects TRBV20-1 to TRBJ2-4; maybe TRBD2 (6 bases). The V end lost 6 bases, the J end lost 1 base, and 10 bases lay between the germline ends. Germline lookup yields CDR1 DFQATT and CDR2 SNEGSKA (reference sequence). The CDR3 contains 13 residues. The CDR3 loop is CSARGGAKNIQYF. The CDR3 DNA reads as TGCAGTGCCCGTGGGGGGGCCAAAAACATTCAGTACTTC.

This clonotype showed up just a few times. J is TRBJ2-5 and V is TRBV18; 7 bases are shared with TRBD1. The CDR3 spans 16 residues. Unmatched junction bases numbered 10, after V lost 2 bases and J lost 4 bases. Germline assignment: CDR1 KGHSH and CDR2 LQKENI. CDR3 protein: CASSPGQATSGETQYF. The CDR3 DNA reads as TGTGCCAGCTCACCAGGACAGGCTACCAGCGGAGAGACCCAGTACTTC.

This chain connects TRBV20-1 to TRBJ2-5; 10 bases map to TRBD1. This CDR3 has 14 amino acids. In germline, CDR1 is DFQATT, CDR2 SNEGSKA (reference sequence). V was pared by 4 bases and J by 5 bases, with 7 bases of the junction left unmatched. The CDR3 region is CSANRDRGAETQYF. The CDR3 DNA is TGCAGTGCTAACCGGGACAGGGGTGCGGAGACCCAGTACTTC.

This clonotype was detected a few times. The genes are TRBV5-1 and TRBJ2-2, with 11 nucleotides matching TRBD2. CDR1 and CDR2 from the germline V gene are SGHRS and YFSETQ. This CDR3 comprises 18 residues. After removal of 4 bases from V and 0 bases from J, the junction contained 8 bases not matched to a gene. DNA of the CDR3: TGCGCCAGCAGCCTGCGGGGACTAGCGGACCCGAACACCGGGGAGCTGTTTTTT. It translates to CASSLRGLADPNTGELFF.

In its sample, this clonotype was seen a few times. The CDR3 loop reads CSARVGGVTYEQYF. The CDR3, as DNA: TGCAGTGCTAGAGTGGGGGGAGTAACCTACGAGCAGTACTTC. The rearrangement uses TRBV20-1 and TRBJ2-7; D may be TRBD2 (6 bases). V dropped 1 base and J dropped 2 bases, with 12 bases sitting between them. The CDR3 has 14 residues. Germline CDR1 reads DFQATT; CDR2 reads SNEGSKA (reference sequence).

Here the CDR3 reads CAGRQGVGIEAFF. The CDR3 nucleotides read TGTGCCGGCCGACAGGGGGTGGGCATTGAAGCTTTCTTT. The J gene is TRBJ1-1, the V gene TRBV2; 9 bases map to TRBD1. Germline V CDR1 and CDR2: SNHLY, FYNNEI. This CDR3 comprises 13 residues. J was trimmed by 7 bases and V by 11 bases; bases with no gene match: 11.

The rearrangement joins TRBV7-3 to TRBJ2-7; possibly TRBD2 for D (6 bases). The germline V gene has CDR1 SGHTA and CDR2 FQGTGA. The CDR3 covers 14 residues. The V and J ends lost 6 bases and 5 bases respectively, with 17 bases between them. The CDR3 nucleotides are TGTGCCAGCAGGCGGGGTAGCGAGGCCCACGAGCAGTACTTC. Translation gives CASRRGSEAHEQYF.